These 9 T cell receptor beta chains originate from one sample sequenced in a study of cytomegalovirus exposure and HLA in healthy donors. The primer mix had 60 Vbeta and 13 Jbeta primers. Profiled with immunoSEQ multiplex PCR; TCRdb holds only in-frame clones, not every one. The data hold more than 130,000 clones, with roughly 83% observed a single time. Sequenced: PBMCs. All receptors come from a man between 35 and 55 years old in good health and CMV-seropositive.

The genes are TRBV13 and TRBJ2-2; 10 bases fit TRBD2. Germline V gene lookup returns CDR1 PRHDT and CDR2 FYEKMQ (reference sequence). V lost 5 bases to trimming and J lost 3 bases; unmatched junction nucleotides: 6. The CDR3 length is 16 residues. The CDR3 DNA sequence: TGTGCCAGCAGCAACTGGACTAGCGGATACACCGGGGAGCTGTTTTTT. Protein product: CASSNWTSGYTGELFF.

The chain uses TRBV9 and TRBJ2-3; D possibly corresponds to TRBD1 (6 bases). The germline V and J ends were trimmed by 0 bases and 7 bases, with 18 bases remaining between them. This CDR3 contains 16 residues. CDR1 and CDR2 (germline): SGDLS, YYNGEE. CDR3 nucleotides: TGTGCCAGCAGCGTAGCCTCCCAGGGCCAGGGGAATACGCAGTATTTT. Translated, it gives CASSVASQGQGNTQYF. Filled out from reference TRBV9 and TRBJ2-3, the complete variable domain reads DSGVTQTPKHLITATGQRVTLRCSPRSGDLSVYWYQQSLDQGLQFLIQYYNGEERAKGNILERFSAQQFPDLHSELNLSSLELGDSALYFCASSVASQGQGNTQYFGPGTRLTVL.

This clone appeared a single time. This chain links TRBV4-1 with TRBJ2-7; 10 bases are a match to TRBD1. This CDR3 spans 14 amino acids. Germline V gene sequence: CDR1 MGHRA, CDR2 YSYEKL. V gave up 7 bases and J gave up 4 bases; unmatched junction bases: 7. The CDR3 sequence: CASNTWTGGYEQYF. The DNA for the CDR3 is TGCGCCAGCAATACTTGGACAGGGGGGTACGAGCAGTACTTC.

This sequence joins TRBV5-1 and TRBJ2-1, with 9 bases fitting TRBD2. CDR1 is SGHRS, CDR2 YFSETQ, per germline. The V and J ends lost 4 bases and 4 bases, in that order; junction bases with no gene match: 6. The CDR3 spans 15 residues. In DNA, the CDR3 is TGCGCCAGCAGCAATCCTAGCGGGACTTACAATGAGCAGTTCTTC. The encoded protein is CASSNPSGTYNEQFF.

As regards this clone: This sample also contains other DNA sequences that code for the same CDR3. This rearrangement joins TRBV5-1 to TRBJ1-1, with TRBD1 as a possible D gene (5 bases). CDR3 size: 13 residues. V was shortened by 5 bases and J by 2 bases, with 10 bases between the two germline ends. Germline CDR1 is SGHRS and CDR2 is YFSETQ. CDR3 loop: CASSSQGNTEAFF. The CDR3 DNA reads TGCGCCAGCAGTTCTCAGGGCAACACTGAAGCTTTCTTT.

The rearrangement uses TRBV27 and TRBJ1-6, with 8 bases aligning to TRBD1. Germline assignment: CDR1 MNHEY and CDR2 SMNVEV (reference sequence). This CDR3 contains 17 residues. V dropped 3 bases and J dropped 7; count of bases not matched to a gene: 11. This CDR3 is CASSFLSGGISNSPLHF. Here the CDR3 DNA reads TGTGCCAGCAGTTTTCTCTCAGGGGGCATCTCCAATTCACCCCTCCACTTT.

This clone came up a few times. The chain recombines TRBV2 with TRBJ2-7; 7 positions agree with TRBD2. This CDR3 has 13 amino acids. The V and J ends lost 11 bases and 1 base, in that order; junction bases with no gene match: 8. CDR1 is SNHLY, CDR2 FYNNEI, per germline. The CDR3 coding sequence is TGTGCCGGGGGGGGACTCCTGTCCTACGAGCAGTACTTC. Its protein is CAGGGLLSYEQYF.

This clone was seen only a few times. V usage is TRBV9 and J usage is TRBJ2-1; TRBD2 matches 8 bases. This CDR3 contains 15 residues. The germline gives CDR1 SGDLS, CDR2 YYNGEE. With 0 bases clipped from V and 7 bases from J, the junction kept 6 bases outside the gene matches. DNA for the CDR3: TGTGCCAGCAGCGTAGATCCTAGCGGGTATAATGAGCAGTTCTTC. It codes for CASSVDPSGYNEQFF.

The V call is TRBV5-1, the J call TRBJ2-7, with D perhaps TRBD2 (6 bases). The germline V gene encodes CDR1 SGHRS and CDR2 YFSETQ. This CDR3 comprises 15 residues. V was cut by 7 bases and J by 2 bases, with 19 bases left in between. CDR3 sequence (DNA): TGCGCCAGCCGCGCCGGGGTGCGCGGGGCCTACGAGCAGTACTTC. This sequence encodes CASRAGVRGAYEQYF.